The clone carrying this TCR beta chain was recorded many times. The entry originates in a study of human T cells and chemical hapten exposure. Study in general: DPC at 2% was the sensitizing agent, placed on approximately 2 cm by approximately 2 cm of upper inner arm skin. In the roughly 24-week study, patients were dosed weekly with diphenylcyclopropenone on the scalp throughout. Cases of alopecia areata, totalis or universalis occurred in a predominantly female patient group.

In TCRdb, the RACE reads were re-called with MiXCR into one record per CDR3 protein. This table holds some 71,000 distinct CDR3 sequences, 11% found once. The time point here: patch test 3, about 24 weeks after DPC sensitization. The treatment is: therapeutic diphenylcyclopropenone sensitization with weekly scalp DPC. From whole blood left unfractionated, total RNA was extracted. The germline V gene has CDR1 SGHDT and CDR2 YYEEEE. The V end lost 0 bases, the J end lost 8 bases, and 11 bases lay between the germline ends. This CDR3 is built from 14 residues. The chain uses TRBV5-6 and TRBJ2-2; D might be TRBD2 (5 bases). The sequence was collected from a woman aged 50 to 60 with alopecia areata. Some clones in this sample may be carry-over from other donors' samples. Sequenced material: whole blood, taken in connection with sensitization to the hapten diphenylcyclopropenone (DPC). CDR3 residues: CASSLALAPGELFF. In nucleotides, the CDR3 is TGTGCCAGCAGCTTGGCTCTAGCCCCTGGGGAGCTGTTTTTT.